This entry lists 7 T cell receptor beta chains sequenced from one sample in a study of follicular helper T cells after annual influenza vaccination. Data came from immunoSEQ multiplex PCR; TCRdb stores just in-frame clones and leaves some out. In the table there are about 5,600 clones, about 84% of which are singletons. Time point meaning: 2015-2016 season, pre-vaccination. The starting material was CXCR5- memory CD4+ T cells sorted from blood, obtained on the day of influenza vaccination. These TCRs come from an adult who received the influenza vaccine.

This sequence joins TRBV10-3 and TRBJ2-7; 8 bases match TRBD1. The CDR3 is made up of 13 amino acids. Per germline, CDR1 ENHRY and CDR2 SYGVKD. With 7 bases clipped from V and 4 bases from J, the junction kept 6 bases outside the gene matches. For the CDR3, the DNA is TGTGCCATCATGCAGGGGGCCGAGTACGAGCAGTACTTC. The encoded protein is CAIMQGAEYEQYF.

This clone was found once. The chain has TRBV20-1 and TRBJ1-1; the D gene is possibly TRBD1 (6 bases). The length of the CDR3 is 11 residues. CDR1 and CDR2 from the germline V gene are DFQATT and SNEGSKA (reference sequence). Between the trimmed V and J ends, which lost 4 bases and 4 bases, there was a span of 7 bases. Written as DNA, the CDR3 is TGCAGTGCTATCAGGGGCACTGAAGCTTTCTTT. Protein product: CSAIRGTEAFF.

The chain has TRBV28 and TRBJ2-7, with 7 bases aligning to TRBD1. This CDR3 has 14 amino acids. Germline lookup yields CDR1 MDHEN and CDR2 SYDVKM. The junction had 7 bases not matched to a gene; V was cut back by 7 bases and J by 1 base. This CDR3 is CASIPGGQSYEQYF. The CDR3 bases are TGTGCCAGCATCCCAGGGGGACAGTCCTACGAGCAGTACTTC. The full variable domain, with the rest looked up from reference TRBV28 and TRBJ2-7, is DVKVTQSSRYLVKRTGEKVFLECVQDMDHENMFWYRQDPGLGLRLIYFSYDVKMKEKGDIPEGYSVSREKKERFSLILESASTNQTSMYLCASIPGGQSYEQYFGPGTRLTVT.

This chain joins TRBV9 and TRBJ1-1; D gene uncertain. Germline CDR1 SGDLS, CDR2 YYNGEE. This CDR3 is built from 14 residues. Trimming stripped 2 bases from V and 2 bases from J, with 10 bases between. The CDR3 nucleotides read TGTGCCAGCAGCGTCCAGGCCACAAACACTGAAGCTTTCTTT. Translating it yields CASSVQATNTEAFF.

This clone was seen a few times. This sequence joins TRBV7-9 and TRBJ2-7; 10 nucleotides align to TRBD2. This CDR3 has 14 amino acids. Germline V gives CDR1 SEHNR, CDR2 FQNEAQ (reference sequence). The J segment lost 0 bases and the V segment lost 5 bases, leaving 1 base of the junction unmatched. For the CDR3, the DNA is TGTGCCAGCAGCGCTAGCGGGAGCTCCTACGAGCAGTACTTC. This gives the protein CASSASGSSYEQYF.

This chain links TRBV10-3 with TRBJ2-1; possibly TRBD2 for D (6 bases). The germline gives CDR1 ENHRY, CDR2 SYGVKD. V dropped 2 bases and J dropped 0 bases, with 14 bases sitting between them. The CDR3 consists of 17 residues. CDR3 DNA: TGTGCCATCAGTGAGCCGGAGGGAAGGAGCTCCTACAATGAGCAGTTCTTC. Translated, it gives CAISEPEGRSSYNEQFF.

V gene TRBV5-1 combines with J gene TRBJ1-4; D perhaps matches TRBD1 (6 bases). The V and J ends lost 0 bases and 10 bases respectively, with 13 bases between them. The V gene's germline CDR1 is SGHRS and CDR2 YFSETQ. The CDR3 extends over 14 amino acids. This CDR3 reads CASSLDTGSLKLFF. CDR3 DNA sequence: TGCGCCAGCAGCTTGGATACAGGGAGTTTAAAACTGTTTTTT. The whole variable domain, remainder taken from reference TRBV5-1 and TRBJ1-4, is KAGVTQTPRYLIKTRGQQVTLSCSPISGHRSVSWYQQTPGQGLQFLFEYFSETQRNKGNFPGRFSGRQFSNSRSEMNVSTLELGDSALYLCASSLDTGSLKLFFGSGTQLSVL.